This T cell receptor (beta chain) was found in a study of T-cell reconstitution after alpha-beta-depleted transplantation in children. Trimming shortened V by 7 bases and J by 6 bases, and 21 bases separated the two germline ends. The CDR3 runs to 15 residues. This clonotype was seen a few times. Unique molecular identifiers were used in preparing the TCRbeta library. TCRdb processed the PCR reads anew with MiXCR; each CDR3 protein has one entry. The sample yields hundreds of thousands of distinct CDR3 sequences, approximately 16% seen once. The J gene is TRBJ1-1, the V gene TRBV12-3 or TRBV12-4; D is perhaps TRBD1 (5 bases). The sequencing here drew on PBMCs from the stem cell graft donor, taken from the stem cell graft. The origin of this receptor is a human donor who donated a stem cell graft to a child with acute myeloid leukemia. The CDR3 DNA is TGTGCCAGCACCTCAGGAGACATCAGGGCTTCTGAAGCTTTCTTT. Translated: CASTSGDIRASEAFF.